The 28 T cell receptor beta chains below all came from one sample that was sequenced in a study of blood T cell repertoires in COVID-19. The method was immunoSEQ multiplex PCR; TCRdb's version includes in-frame clones alone and lacks a portion of them. The repertoire holds under 250,000 clones, with 80% to 90% as singletons. Sequencing input: peripheral blood. The receptors stem from a man over 45 with COVID-19, enrolled during active disease.

J is TRBJ2-7 and V is TRBV15, with D tentatively TRBD2 (5 bases). The CDR3 length is 17 residues. V lost 0 bases and J 3 bases, leaving 18 bases between the germline ends. The germline gives CDR1 LNHNV, CDR2 YYDKDF (reference sequence). The CDR3 sequence: CATSRDSPGFLDYEQYF. DNA of the CDR3: TGTGCCACCAGCAGAGATTCACCGGGATTTTTGGACTACGAGCAGTACTTC.

The chain carries TRBV20-1 and TRBJ2-1; 7 nucleotides match TRBD2. Trimming at V came to 3 bases and at J to 10 bases, leaving 21 bases not matched to a gene. Germline CDR1 reads DFQATT; CDR2 reads SNEGSKA (reference sequence). The CDR3 length is 17 residues. The CDR3 region is CSASGPRLWEGHPEQFF. The CDR3 DNA sequence: TGCAGTGCTAGTGGTCCTCGATTGTGGGAGGGCCACCCCGAGCAGTTCTTC.

V and J are TRBV27 and TRBJ2-7, with a possible D match to TRBD2 (6 bases). V lost 6 bases and J lost 0, with 12 bases in between. The CDR3 runs to 14 residues. Germline V gives CDR1 MNHEY, CDR2 SMNVEV (reference sequence). The CDR3 loop is CASRWGLYSYEQYF. CDR3 sequence (DNA): TGTGCCAGCAGGTGGGGACTTTACTCCTACGAGCAGTACTTC.

With regard to this clone: The sample carries other DNA sequences with the same CDR3. The chain employs TRBV6-5 and TRBJ2-5, with D tentatively TRBD1 (8 bases). Germline CDR1 MNHEY, CDR2 SVGAGI. This CDR3 has 14 residues. V dropped 5 bases and J dropped 1 base, with 11 bases sitting between them. Here the CDR3 DNA reads TGTGCCAGCAGTAGCGGGACAGGCCAAGAGACCCAGTACTTC. Encoded protein: CASSSGTGQETQYF.

The CDR3 bases are TGTGCCACCAGTGATCCTCCGGGACAGGGTAACGGGGAGCTGTTTTTT. It is translated as CATSDPPGQGNGELFF. This chain links TRBV24-1 with TRBJ2-2; 9 bases match TRBD1. The junction had 8 bases not matched to a gene; V was cut back by 3 bases and J by 7 bases. The CDR3 extends over 16 amino acids. Germline loops: CDR1 KGHDR, CDR2 SFDVKD.

The rearrangement joins TRBV6-5 to TRBJ1-1; no clear D gene. Germline lookup yields CDR1 MNHEY and CDR2 SVGAGI. The CDR3 sequence is 14 residues long. V lost 0 bases and J lost 7, with 12 bases in between. CDR3 sequence reads: CASSYSSPQDEAFF. DNA of the CDR3: TGTGCCAGCAGTTACTCCTCCCCGCAGGATGAAGCTTTCTTT.

The genes are TRBV19 and TRBJ1-1; 9 nucleotides align to TRBD1. V lost 7 bases and J lost 5; bases outside the gene matches: 8. Germline V gene data show CDR1 as LNHDA and CDR2 as SQIVND (reference sequence). The CDR3 has 14 amino acids. The CDR3 loop reads CASTNRGLGTEAFF. In nucleotides, the CDR3 is TGTGCCAGTACCAACAGGGGGCTCGGTACTGAAGCTTTCTTT.

This clone was recorded once. The V call is TRBV5-1, the J call TRBJ1-3, with 9 nucleotides matching TRBD1. The CDR3 spans 15 residues. CDR1 and CDR2 (germline): SGHRS, YFSETQ. Trimming cost V 3 bases and J 3 bases; bases outside gene matches: 4. CDR3 sequence: CASSSGQGNGNTIYF. CDR3 bases: TGCGCCAGCAGCTCGGGACAGGGCAATGGAAACACCATATATTTT.

The genes are TRBV5-1 and TRBJ2-5; TRBD2 agrees at 7 bases. The length of the CDR3 is 14 residues. With V trimmed by 4 bases and J by 2 bases, 5 bases remained unmatched. The germline V gene encodes CDR1 SGHRS and CDR2 YFSETQ. The CDR3 nucleotides are TGCGCCAGCAGCGGGGGGGTAGGACAAGAGACCCAGTACTTC. This codes for CASSGGVGQETQYF.

J is TRBJ2-1 and V is TRBV3-1 (or the pseudogene TRBV3-2); TRBD2 might be the D (6 bases). Germline lookup yields CDR1 LGHDT and CDR2 YNNKEL (reference sequence). This CDR3 has 13 amino acids. Trimming left V 1 base short and J 9 bases short, with 10 bases between. The CDR3 DNA reads TGTGCCAGCAGCCAAGGGGGGGTTGGTGAGCAGTTCTTC. It encodes CASSQGGVGEQFF.

J is TRBJ2-1 and V is TRBV19; 8 nucleotides align to TRBD1. CDR1 is LNHDA, CDR2 SQIVND, per germline (reference sequence). V shed 5 bases, J shed 6 bases, and the junction held 12 bases outside the gene matches. The CDR3 totals 16 residues. The CDR3 DNA follows: TGTGCCAGTAGTGGCAGGGGTCGGACAGGGACCAATGAGCAGTTCTTC. Translating gives CASSGRGRTGTNEQFF. Full variable domain (remainder filled in from reference TRBV19 and TRBJ2-1): DGGITQSPKYLFRKEGQNVTLSCEQNLNHDAMYWYRQDPGQGLRLIYYSQIVNDFQKGDIAEGYSVSREKKESFPLTVTSAQKNPTAFYLCASSGRGRTGTNEQFFGPGTRLTVL.

This chain joins TRBV30 and TRBJ1-6, with D perhaps TRBD1 (6 bases). The CDR3 loop spans 14 amino acids. Trimming removed 3 bases from V and 7 bases from J, with 13 bases in between. CDR1 and CDR2 (germline): GTSNPN, SVGIG (reference sequence). CDR3: CAWRGAGTNSPLHF. Written as DNA, the CDR3 is TGTGCCTGGAGGGGGGCAGGGACAAATTCACCCCTCCACTTT.

This rearrangement joins TRBV29-1 to TRBJ2-7, with TRBD2 matching 10 bases. Germline-derived CDR1 and CDR2 are SQVTM and ANQGSEA. The CDR3 has 15 residues. J was trimmed by 3 bases and V by 5 bases; bases with no gene match: 10. The CDR3 region has the DNA TGCAGCGTTCTAAAACTAGCGGGGAGATTCTACGAGCAGTACTTC. This codes for CSVLKLAGRFYEQYF.

The J gene is TRBJ1-4, the V gene TRBV28, with TRBD1 identical over 7 bases. The V gene's germline CDR1 is MDHEN and CDR2 SYDVKM. J lost 12 bases, V lost 7 bases, and 14 bases had no gene match. CDR3 length equals 14 residues. The CDR3 DNA follows: TGTGCCAGCAAGGGGGTTCGAGACAGGGCGGAACTGTTTTTT. Encoded protein: CASKGVRDRAELFF.

The chain couples TRBV19 to TRBJ2-2, with 13 bases aligning to TRBD2. J lost 6 bases, V lost 10 bases, and 11 bases had no gene match. The germline CDR1 and CDR2 sequences are LNHDA and SQIVND (reference sequence). The CDR3 totals 16 residues. CDR3 residues: CATQELAGGPPGELFF. The CDR3 DNA reads as TGTGCCACTCAGGAACTAGCGGGAGGGCCGCCCGGGGAGCTGTTTTTT. The variable domain in full, with the rest retrieved from reference TRBV19 and TRBJ2-2, is DGGITQSPKYLFRKEGQNVTLSCEQNLNHDAMYWYRQDPGQGLRLIYYSQIVNDFQKGDIAEGYSVSREKKESFPLTVTSAQKNPTAFYLCATQELAGGPPGELFFGEGSRLTVL.

This chain uses TRBV7-9 with TRBJ1-4, with a tentative D call TRBD1 (6 bases). This CDR3 region has 15 residues. V was shortened by 1 base and J by 6 bases, with 12 bases between the two germline ends. Germline CDR1 and CDR2: SEHNR and FQNEAQ (reference sequence). The CDR3 is CASSLEGQPDEKLFF. CDR3 DNA sequence: TGTGCCAGCAGCTTAGAAGGACAGCCAGATGAAAAACTGTTTTTT.

V and J are TRBV18 and TRBJ1-6, with 7 nucleotides matching TRBD1. Germline assignment: CDR1 KGHSH and CDR2 LQKENI. CDR3 length equals 16 residues. With 6 bases clipped from V and 6 bases from J, the junction kept 11 bases outside the gene matches. CDR3 amino acids: CASSPGQVRTNSPLHF. In DNA form, the CDR3 reads TGTGCCAGCTCCCCCGGACAGGTCAGGACTAATTCACCCCTCCACTTT.

This rearrangement joins TRBV5-5 to TRBJ2-7; 7 bases fit TRBD1. The germline V gene encodes CDR1 SGHKS and CDR2 YYEKEE (reference sequence). V trimming: 4 bases; J trimming: 0 bases; junction bases outside the gene matches: 13. This CDR3 is built from 17 residues. The CDR3 protein is CASSPLGDSVSSYEQYF. CDR3 sequence (DNA): TGTGCCAGCAGCCCCTTAGGGGACAGCGTTAGCTCCTACGAGCAGTACTTC.

The gene calls are TRBV5-6 and TRBJ2-7; TRBD2 is a possible D gene (5 bases). The CDR3 has 15 amino acids. V was cut by 2 bases and J by 2 bases, with 14 bases left in between. Germline CDR1 and CDR2: SGHDT and YYEEEE. The DNA of the CDR3 is TGTGCCAGCAGCTTTTCGGCGCGGGCGCCCTACGAGCAGTACTTC. This translates into CASSFSARAPYEQYF.

This clone has only one observation. V gene TRBV14 combines with J gene TRBJ2-7; D is unresolved. Germline assignment: CDR1 SGHDN and CDR2 FVKESK. Deletions cut 5 bases from V and 6 bases from J, with 8 bases between. This CDR3 has 11 amino acids. CDR3 nucleotides: TGTGCCAGCAGCTTCTCGTCCGAGCAGTACTTC. Translating gives CASSFSSEQYF.

The gene calls are TRBV6-5 and TRBJ2-4; 12 bases agree with TRBD1. Germline-derived CDR1 and CDR2 are MNHEY and SVGAGI. CDR3 length: 15 residues. With 2 bases clipped from V and 6 bases from J, the junction kept 2 bases outside the gene matches. The CDR3 region has the DNA TGTGCCAGCAGTTACGGGACAGGGGGCAGAAACATTCAGTACTTC. It yields the protein CASSYGTGGRNIQYF.

The chain couples TRBV6-2 or TRBV6-3 to TRBJ1-1; D call uncertain. The CDR3 is 12 residues long. Germline assignment: CDR1 MNHEY and CDR2 SVGEGT. Trimming stripped 3 bases from V and 7 bases from J, with 9 bases between. CDR3 sequence (DNA): TGTGCCAGCAGTTATCAGGCGTATGAAGCTTTCTTT. The encoded protein is CASSYQAYEAFF.

The chain couples TRBV9 to TRBJ1-2, with 9 bases that match TRBD1. CDR1 and CDR2 from the germline V gene are SGDLS and YYNGEE. The V and J ends lost 3 bases and 4 bases, in that order; junction bases with no gene match: 10. The CDR3 totals 16 residues. The CDR3 sequence: CASSGYRTGDGYGYTF. The CDR3 region has the DNA TGTGCCAGCAGCGGATACCGGACAGGGGATGGCTATGGCTACACCTTC.

The chain joins TRBV11-3 to TRBJ2-2; TRBD2 aligns across 8 bases. The CDR3 extends over 13 amino acids. Trimming at V came to 5 bases and at J to 6 bases, leaving 2 bases not matched to a gene. Germline CDR1 and CDR2: SGHNT and YENEEA. Here the CDR3 reads CASSLGLAGELFF. In DNA, the CDR3 is TGTGCCAGCAGCCTGGGACTAGCCGGGGAGCTGTTTTTT.

In nucleotides, the CDR3 is TGTGCCAGCAGCCTAGGGAGGGGGAACTATGGCTACACCTTC. As protein: CASSLGRGNYGYTF. The gene calls are TRBV4-2 and TRBJ1-2; TRBD1 is a possible D gene (6 bases). The germline CDR1 and CDR2 sequences are LGHNA and YNFKEQ. V was shortened by 4 bases and J by 2 bases, with 11 bases between the two germline ends. The CDR3 contains 14 residues.

The V and J genes are TRBV27 and TRBJ2-3, with 8 bases matching TRBD2. V dropped 5 bases and J dropped 1; count of bases not matched to a gene: 11. CDR3 length: 17 amino acids. The germline gives CDR1 MNHEY, CDR2 SMNVEV (reference sequence). DNA of the CDR3: TGTGCCAGCAGTGATGACGTGGGGCGGGGGGGCACAGATACGCAGTATTTT. As protein: CASSDDVGRGGTDTQYF.

The V gene is TRBV7-2, the J gene TRBJ1-5; D is unclear. Trimming took off 0 bases at V and 1 base at J, with 16 bases between the two ends. The CDR3 sequence is 18 residues long. Germline CDR1 reads SGHTA; CDR2 reads FQGNSA. Written as DNA, the CDR3 is TGTGCCAGCAGCTTAGCCCGAGCAGGAGGGTCGAGCAATCAGCCCCAGCATTTT. Translated: CASSLARAGGSSNQPQHF.

The chain has TRBV6-5 and TRBJ1-5, with D unresolved. Germline V gives CDR1 MNHEY, CDR2 SVGAGI. This CDR3 has 13 amino acids. The V gene lost 6 bases and the J gene lost 4 bases, with 10 bases spanning the gap. For the CDR3, the DNA is TGTGCCAGCAGCGCAGGACTTAATCAGCCCCAGCATTTT. Its translation: CASSAGLNQPQHF.